This T cell receptor beta chain was profiled in a study of cytomegalovirus exposure and HLA in healthy donors. At the level of the study: Among about 380 genotyped donors, around 81% fell in the Caucasian-associated ancestry cluster.

Details on this clone: Its specificity is unknown.

Unmatched junction bases numbered 2, after V lost 0 bases and J lost 13 bases. The CDR3 sequence is 12 residues long. CDR1 and CDR2 from the germline V gene are SGDLS and YYNGEE. General study findings and limits: Later, TCR association rates were found to vary by HLA locus, highest for DRB1 and lowest for HLA-C. The study listed under 200 cytomegalovirus-associated TCR beta chains. Within an earlier analysis, most TCR beta V segments proved productive either about 90% or about 30% of the time.

It was with 60 Vbeta and 13 Jbeta primers that the PCR ran. Method: immunoSEQ multiplex PCR; TCRdb's copy keeps in-frame clones and lacks some. The data contain roughly 150,000 clones, 80% of them seen just once; the ten biggest clones take up 13% to 15%. Sample: PBMCs. The receptor was derived from a woman in her 40s in good health and CMV-seronegative. The genes are TRBV9 and TRBJ2-1, with 9 bases fitting TRBD2. CDR3 sequence (DNA): TGTGCCAGCAGCGTAGAGCGGGAGGTTCAGTTCTTC. As protein: CASSVEREVQFF.